The source of this T cell receptor beta chain is a study of T-cell memory formation after mild COVID-19. MiXCR, run by TCRdb on the 5' RACE reads, gives a single entry per CDR3 protein. The data hold 100,000 to 130,000 distinct CDR3 sequences, with roughly an eighth observed a single time. Notes on the study in general: Unconfirmed was the SARS-CoV-2 specificity of second-wave clones that peaked on day 37. Memory from before infection featured some responding clones, which suggests cross-reactive memory joined.

Worth noting for this clonotype: The antigen remains undetermined.

The clonotype originates from a man between 18 and 29 years old who had mild COVID-19 (a few samples of this study predate the infection). Cell type and time point are not known. The sequenced sample was PBMCs or a T cell subset sorted from them (not recorded which).

The CDR3, as DNA: TGTGCCAGCAGCTCATTGACAGGGCCTAACACTGAAGCTTTCTTT. Encoded protein: CASSSLTGPNTEAFF. The chain joins TRBV5-4 to TRBJ1-1; 7 nucleotides align to TRBD1. Germline V gene sequence: CDR1 SGHNT, CDR2 YYREEE (reference sequence). V trimming: 3 bases; J trimming: 2 bases; junction bases outside the gene matches: 7. The CDR3 has 15 amino acids. Full variable domain (outside the CDR3, taken from reference TRBV5-4 and TRBJ1-1): ETGVTQSPTHLIKTRGQQVTLRCSSQSGHNTVSWYQQALGQGPQFIFQYYREEENGRGNFPPRFSGLQFPNYSSELNVNALELDDSALYLCASSSLTGPNTEAFFGQGTRLTVV.